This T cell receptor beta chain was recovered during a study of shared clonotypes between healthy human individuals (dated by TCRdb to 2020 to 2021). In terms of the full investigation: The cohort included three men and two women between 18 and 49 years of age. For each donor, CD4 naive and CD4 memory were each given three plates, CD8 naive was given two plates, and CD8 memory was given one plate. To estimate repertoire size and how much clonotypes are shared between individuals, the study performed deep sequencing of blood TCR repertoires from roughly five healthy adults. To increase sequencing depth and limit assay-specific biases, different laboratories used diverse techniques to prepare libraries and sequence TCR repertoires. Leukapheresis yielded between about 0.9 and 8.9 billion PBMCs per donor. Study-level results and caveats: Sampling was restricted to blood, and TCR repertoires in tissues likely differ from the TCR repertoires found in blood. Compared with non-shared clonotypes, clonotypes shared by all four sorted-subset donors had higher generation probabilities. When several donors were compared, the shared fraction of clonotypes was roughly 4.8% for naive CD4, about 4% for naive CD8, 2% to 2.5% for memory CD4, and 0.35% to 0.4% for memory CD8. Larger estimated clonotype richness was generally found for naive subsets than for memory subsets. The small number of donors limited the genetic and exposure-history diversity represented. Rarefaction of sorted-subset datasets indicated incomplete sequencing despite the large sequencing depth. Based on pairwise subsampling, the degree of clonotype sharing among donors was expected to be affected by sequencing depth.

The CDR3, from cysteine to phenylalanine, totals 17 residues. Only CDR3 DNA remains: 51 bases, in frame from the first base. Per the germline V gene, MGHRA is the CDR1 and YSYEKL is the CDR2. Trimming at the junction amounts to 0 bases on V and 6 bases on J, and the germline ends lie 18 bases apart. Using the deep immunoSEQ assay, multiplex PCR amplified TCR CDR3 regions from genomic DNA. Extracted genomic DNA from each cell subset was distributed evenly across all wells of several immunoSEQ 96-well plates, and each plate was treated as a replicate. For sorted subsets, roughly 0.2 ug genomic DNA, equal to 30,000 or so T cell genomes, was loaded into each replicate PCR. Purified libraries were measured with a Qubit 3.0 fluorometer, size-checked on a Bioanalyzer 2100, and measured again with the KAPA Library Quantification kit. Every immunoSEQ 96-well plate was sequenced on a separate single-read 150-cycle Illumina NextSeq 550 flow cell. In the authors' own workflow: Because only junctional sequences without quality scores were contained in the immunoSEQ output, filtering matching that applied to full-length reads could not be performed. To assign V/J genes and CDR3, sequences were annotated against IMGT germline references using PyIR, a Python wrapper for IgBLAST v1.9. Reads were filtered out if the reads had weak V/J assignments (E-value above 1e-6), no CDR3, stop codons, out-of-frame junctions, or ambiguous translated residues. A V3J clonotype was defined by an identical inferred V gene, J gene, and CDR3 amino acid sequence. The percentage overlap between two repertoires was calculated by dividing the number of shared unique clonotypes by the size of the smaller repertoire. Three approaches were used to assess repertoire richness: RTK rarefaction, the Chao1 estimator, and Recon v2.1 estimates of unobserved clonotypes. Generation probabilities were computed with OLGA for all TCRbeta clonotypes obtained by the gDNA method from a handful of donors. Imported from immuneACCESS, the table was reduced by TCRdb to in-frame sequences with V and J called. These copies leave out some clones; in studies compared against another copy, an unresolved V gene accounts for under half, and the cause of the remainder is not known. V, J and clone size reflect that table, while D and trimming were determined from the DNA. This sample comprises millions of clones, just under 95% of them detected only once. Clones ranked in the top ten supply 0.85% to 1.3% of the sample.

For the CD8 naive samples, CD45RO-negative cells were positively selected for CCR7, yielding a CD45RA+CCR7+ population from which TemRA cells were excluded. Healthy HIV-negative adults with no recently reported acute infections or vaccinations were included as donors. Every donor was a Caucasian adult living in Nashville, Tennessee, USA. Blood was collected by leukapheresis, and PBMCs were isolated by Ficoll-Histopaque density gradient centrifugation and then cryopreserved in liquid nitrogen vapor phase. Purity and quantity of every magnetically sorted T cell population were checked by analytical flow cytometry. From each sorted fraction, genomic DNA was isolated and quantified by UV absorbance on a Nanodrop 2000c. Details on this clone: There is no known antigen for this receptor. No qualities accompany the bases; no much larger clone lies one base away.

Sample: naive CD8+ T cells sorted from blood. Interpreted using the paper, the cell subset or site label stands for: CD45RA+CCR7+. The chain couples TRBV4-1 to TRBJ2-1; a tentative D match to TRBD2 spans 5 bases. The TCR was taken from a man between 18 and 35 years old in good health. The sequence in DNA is TGCGCCAGCAGCCAAGATGTCACGGGAAGAGTCGGCAATGAGCAGTTCTTC. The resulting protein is CASSQDVTGRVGNEQFF.